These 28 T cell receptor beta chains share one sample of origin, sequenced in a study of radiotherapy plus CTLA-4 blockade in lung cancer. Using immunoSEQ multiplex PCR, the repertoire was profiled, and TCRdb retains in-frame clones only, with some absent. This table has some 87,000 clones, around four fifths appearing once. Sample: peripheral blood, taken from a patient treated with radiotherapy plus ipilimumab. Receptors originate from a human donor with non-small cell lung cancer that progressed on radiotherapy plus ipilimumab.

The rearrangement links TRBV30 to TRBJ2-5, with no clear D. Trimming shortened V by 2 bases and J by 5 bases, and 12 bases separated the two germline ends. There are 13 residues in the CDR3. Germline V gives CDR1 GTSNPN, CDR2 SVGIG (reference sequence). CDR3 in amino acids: CAWSFPSVETQYF. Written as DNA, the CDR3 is TGTGCCTGGAGTTTTCCTTCGGTGGAGACCCAGTACTTC.

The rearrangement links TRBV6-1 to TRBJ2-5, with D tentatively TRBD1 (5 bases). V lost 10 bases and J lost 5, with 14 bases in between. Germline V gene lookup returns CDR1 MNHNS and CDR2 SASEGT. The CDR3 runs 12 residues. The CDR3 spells CAIRRDLETQYF. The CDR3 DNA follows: TGTGCCATTCGCAGGGATCTGGAGACCCAGTACTTC.

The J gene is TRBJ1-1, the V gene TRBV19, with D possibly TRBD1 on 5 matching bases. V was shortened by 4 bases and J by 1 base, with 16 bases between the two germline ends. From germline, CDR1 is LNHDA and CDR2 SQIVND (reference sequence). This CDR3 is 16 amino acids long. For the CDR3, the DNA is TGTGCCAGTAGTAGCGTATGGGGGGAAGCGAACACTGAAGCTTTCTTT. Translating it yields CASSSVWGEANTEAFF.

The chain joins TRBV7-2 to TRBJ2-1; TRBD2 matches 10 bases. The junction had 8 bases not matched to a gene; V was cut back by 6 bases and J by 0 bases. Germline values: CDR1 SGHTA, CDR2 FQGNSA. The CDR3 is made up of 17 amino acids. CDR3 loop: CASSSFPSGGSYNEQFF. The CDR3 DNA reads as TGTGCCAGCAGTTCATTCCCTAGCGGGGGCTCCTACAATGAGCAGTTCTTC.

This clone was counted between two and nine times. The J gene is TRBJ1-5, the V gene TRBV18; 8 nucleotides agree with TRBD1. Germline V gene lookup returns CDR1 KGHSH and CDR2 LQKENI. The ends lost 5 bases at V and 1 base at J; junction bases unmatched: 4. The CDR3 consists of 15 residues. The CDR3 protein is CASSLNRGSNQPQHF. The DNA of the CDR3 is TGTGCCAGCTCATTGAACAGGGGGAGCAATCAGCCCCAGCATTTT.

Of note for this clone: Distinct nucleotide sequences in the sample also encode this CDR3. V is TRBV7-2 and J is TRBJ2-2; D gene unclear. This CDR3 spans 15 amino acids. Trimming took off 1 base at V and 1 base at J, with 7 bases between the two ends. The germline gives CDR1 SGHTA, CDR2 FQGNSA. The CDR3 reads CASSLVSGNTGELFF. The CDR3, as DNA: TGTGCCAGCAGCTTAGTCTCGGGGAACACCGGGGAGCTGTTTTTT.

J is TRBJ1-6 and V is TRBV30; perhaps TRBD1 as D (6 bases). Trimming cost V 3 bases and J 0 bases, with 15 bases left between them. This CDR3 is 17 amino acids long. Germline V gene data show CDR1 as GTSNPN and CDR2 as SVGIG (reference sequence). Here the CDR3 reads CAWRLAGAHSYNSPLHF. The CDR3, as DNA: TGTGCCTGGAGATTAGCAGGGGCCCACTCCTATAATTCACCCCTCCACTTT.

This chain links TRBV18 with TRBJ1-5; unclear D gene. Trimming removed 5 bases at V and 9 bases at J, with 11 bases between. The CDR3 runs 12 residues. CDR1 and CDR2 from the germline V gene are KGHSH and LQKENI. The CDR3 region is CASSATEGPQHF. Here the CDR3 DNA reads TGTGCCAGCTCAGCCACGGAGGGGCCCCAGCATTTT.

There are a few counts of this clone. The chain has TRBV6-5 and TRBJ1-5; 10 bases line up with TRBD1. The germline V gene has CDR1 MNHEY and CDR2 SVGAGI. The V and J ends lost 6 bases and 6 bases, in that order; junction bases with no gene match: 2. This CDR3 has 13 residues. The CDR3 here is CASSRTGGQPQHF. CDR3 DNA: TGTGCCAGCAGCCGGACAGGGGGTCAGCCCCAGCATTTT.

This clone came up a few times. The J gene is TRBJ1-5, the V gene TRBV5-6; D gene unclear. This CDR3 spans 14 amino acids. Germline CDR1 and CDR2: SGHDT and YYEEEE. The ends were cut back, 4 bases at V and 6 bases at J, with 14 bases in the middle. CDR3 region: CASSEAGVAQPQHF. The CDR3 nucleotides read TGTGCCAGCAGCGAGGCAGGAGTTGCTCAGCCCCAGCATTTT.

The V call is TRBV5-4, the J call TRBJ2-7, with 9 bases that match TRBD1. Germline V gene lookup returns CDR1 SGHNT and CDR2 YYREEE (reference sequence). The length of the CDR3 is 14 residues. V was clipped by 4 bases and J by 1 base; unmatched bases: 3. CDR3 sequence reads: CASSAGQGSYEQYF. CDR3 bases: TGTGCCAGCAGCGCAGGACAGGGGTCCTACGAGCAGTACTTC.

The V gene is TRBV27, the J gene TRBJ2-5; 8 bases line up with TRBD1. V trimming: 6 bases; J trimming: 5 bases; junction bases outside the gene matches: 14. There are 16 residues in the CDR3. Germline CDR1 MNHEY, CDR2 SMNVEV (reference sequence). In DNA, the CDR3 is TGTGCCAGCAGACCCATGGGCAGGGGGCGCTTCGAGACCCAGTACTTC. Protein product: CASRPMGRGRFETQYF.

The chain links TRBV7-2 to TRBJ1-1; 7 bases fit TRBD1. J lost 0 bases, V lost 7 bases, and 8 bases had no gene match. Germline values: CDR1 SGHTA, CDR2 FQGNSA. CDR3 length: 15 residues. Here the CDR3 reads CASTYSQGLNTEAFF. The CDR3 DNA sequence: TGTGCCAGCACCTACTCACAGGGGTTGAACACTGAAGCTTTCTTT.

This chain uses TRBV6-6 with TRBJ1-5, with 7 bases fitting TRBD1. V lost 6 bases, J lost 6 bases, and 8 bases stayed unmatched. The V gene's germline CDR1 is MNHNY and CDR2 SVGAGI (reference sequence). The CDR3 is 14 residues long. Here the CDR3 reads CASRTTGAAQPQHF. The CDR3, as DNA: TGTGCCAGCAGGACCACAGGGGCGGCTCAGCCCCAGCATTTT.

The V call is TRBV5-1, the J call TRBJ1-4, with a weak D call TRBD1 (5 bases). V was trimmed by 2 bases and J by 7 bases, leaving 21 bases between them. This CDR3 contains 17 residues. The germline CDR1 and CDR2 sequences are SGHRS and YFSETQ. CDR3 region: CASSLPGPSSAGEKLFF. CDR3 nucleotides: TGCGCCAGCAGCTTACCGGGACCTTCCTCCGCCGGTGAAAAACTGTTTTTT. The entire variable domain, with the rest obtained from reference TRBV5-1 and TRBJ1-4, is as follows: KAGVTQTPRYLIKTRGQQVTLSCSPISGHRSVSWYQQTPGQGLQFLFEYFSETQRNKGNFPGRFSGRQFSNSRSEMNVSTLELGDSALYLCASSLPGPSSAGEKLFFGSGTQLSVL.

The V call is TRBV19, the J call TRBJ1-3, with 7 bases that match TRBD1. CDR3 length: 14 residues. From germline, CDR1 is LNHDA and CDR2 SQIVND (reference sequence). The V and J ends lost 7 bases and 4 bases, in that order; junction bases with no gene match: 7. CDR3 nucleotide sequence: TGTGCCAGTACCTCTACAGGGGTAGGAAACACCATATATTTT. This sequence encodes CASTSTGVGNTIYF.

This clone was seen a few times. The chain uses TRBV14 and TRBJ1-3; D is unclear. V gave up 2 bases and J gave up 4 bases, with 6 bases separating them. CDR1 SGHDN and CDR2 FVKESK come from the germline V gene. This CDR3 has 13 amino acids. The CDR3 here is CASSQRGGNTIYF. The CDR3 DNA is TGTGCCAGCAGCCAAAGAGGGGGAAACACCATATATTTT. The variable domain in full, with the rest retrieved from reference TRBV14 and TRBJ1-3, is EAGVTQFPSHSVIEKGQTVTLRCDPISGHDNLYWYRRVMGKEIKFLLHFVKESKQDESGMPNNRFLAERTGGTYSTLKVQPAELEDSGVYFCASSQRGGNTIYFGEGSWLTVV.

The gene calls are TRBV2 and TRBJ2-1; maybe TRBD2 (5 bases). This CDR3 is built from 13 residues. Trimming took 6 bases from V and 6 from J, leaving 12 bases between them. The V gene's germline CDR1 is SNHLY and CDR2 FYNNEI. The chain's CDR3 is CASRMSGGNEQFF. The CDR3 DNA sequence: TGTGCCAGCAGAATGAGCGGTGGCAATGAGCAGTTCTTC.

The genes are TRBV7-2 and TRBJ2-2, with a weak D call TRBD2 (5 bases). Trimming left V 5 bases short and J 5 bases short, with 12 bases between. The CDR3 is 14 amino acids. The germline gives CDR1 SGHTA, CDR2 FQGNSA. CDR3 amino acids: CASSPRTGTGELFF. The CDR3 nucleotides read TGTGCCAGCAGCCCCCGTACGGGGACCGGGGAGCTGTTTTTT.

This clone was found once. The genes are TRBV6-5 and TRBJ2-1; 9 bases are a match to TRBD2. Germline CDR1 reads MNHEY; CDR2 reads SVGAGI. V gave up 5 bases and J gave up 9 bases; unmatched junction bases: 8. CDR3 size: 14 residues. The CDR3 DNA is TGTGCCAGCAGTACTGGGACTAGCTTAGGTGAGCAGTTCTTC. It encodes CASSTGTSLGEQFF.

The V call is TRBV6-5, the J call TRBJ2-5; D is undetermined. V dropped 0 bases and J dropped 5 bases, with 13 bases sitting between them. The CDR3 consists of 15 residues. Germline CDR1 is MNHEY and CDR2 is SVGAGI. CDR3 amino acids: CASSYSKQPWETQYF. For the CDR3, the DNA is TGTGCCAGCAGTTACTCGAAACAGCCCTGGGAGACCCAGTACTTC.

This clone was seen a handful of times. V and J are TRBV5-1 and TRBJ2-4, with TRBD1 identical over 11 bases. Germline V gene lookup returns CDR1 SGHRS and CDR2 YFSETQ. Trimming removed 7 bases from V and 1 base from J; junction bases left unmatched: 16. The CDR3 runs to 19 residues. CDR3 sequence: CASAHPDRGLRGAKNIQYF. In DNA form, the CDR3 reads TGCGCCAGCGCTCATCCGGACAGGGGGCTCCGAGGGGCCAAAAACATTCAGTACTTC. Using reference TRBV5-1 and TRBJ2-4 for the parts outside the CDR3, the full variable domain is KAGVTQTPRYLIKTRGQQVTLSCSPISGHRSVSWYQQTPGQGLQFLFEYFSETQRNKGNFPGRFSGRQFSNSRSEMNVSTLELGDSALYLCASAHPDRGLRGAKNIQYFGAGTRLSVL.

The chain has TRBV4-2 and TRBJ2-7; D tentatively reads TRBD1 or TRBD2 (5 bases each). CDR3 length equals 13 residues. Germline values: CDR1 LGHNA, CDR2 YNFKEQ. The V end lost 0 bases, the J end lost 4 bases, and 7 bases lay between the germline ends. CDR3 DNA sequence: TGTGCCAGCAGCCAAGATTGGGGGTACGAGCAGTACTTC. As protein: CASSQDWGYEQYF.

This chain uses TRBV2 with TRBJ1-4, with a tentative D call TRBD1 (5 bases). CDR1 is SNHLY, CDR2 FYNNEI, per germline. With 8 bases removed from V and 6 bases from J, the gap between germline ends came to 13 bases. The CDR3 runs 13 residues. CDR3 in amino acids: CASGGGLYEKLFF. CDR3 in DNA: TGTGCCAGCGGGGGGGGACTCTATGAAAAACTGTTTTTT.

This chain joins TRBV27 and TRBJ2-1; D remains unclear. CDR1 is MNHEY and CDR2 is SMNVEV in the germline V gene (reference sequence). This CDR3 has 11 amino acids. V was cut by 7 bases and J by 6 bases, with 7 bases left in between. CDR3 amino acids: CASKRSNEQFF. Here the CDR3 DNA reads TGTGCCAGCAAACGCAGCAATGAGCAGTTCTTC.

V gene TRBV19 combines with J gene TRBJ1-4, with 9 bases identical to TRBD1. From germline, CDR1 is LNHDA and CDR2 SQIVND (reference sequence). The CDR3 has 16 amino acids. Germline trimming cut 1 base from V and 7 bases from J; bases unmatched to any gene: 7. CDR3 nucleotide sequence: TGTGCCAGTAGTATAGTGGGGACAGGGCTCCGTGAAAAACTGTTTTTT. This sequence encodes CASSIVGTGLREKLFF.

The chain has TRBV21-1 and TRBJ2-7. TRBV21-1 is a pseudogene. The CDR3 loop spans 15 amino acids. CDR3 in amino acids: CASSKNRRGVYEQYF. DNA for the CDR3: TGTGCCAGCAGCAAAAATCGAAGGGGAGTCTACGAGCAGTACTTC.

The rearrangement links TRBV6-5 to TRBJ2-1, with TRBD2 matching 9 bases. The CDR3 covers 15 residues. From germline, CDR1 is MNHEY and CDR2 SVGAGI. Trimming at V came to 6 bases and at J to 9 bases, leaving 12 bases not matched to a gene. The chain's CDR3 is CASSERGSGGGEQFF. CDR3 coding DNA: TGTGCCAGCAGCGAGAGGGGTAGCGGGGGTGGTGAGCAGTTCTTC.